Described below is a single TCR beta chain sequence and its context. The authors' processing: Estimation of nucleated cell counts was performed using reference gene primer amplification. Some clones are missing from TCRdb's copy, which holds only in-frame ones; the method was immunoSEQ multiplex PCR. Clonal size and the V and J genes are those of that table, whereas D and trimming came from the DNA. The sample consists of about 30,000 clones, about 70% of them appearing once. This entry belongs to a study of blood T cell repertoires in COVID-19. Study context: The United States, Italy and Spain provided the acute and convalescent COVID-19 samples.

The CDR3 runs to 15 residues. V was cut by 2 bases and J by 5 bases, with 12 bases left in between. In germline, CDR1 is SGHTA, CDR2 FQGNSA. The sequence derives from a human donor in a cohort sampled during active COVID-19. Input material: peripheral blood. The chain has TRBV7-2 and TRBJ1-4, with D tentatively TRBD1 (5 bases). DNA for the CDR3: TGTGCCAGCAGCTTAACTCGGGCAGGGAATGAAAAACTGTTTTTT. Protein: CASSLTRAGNEKLFF.